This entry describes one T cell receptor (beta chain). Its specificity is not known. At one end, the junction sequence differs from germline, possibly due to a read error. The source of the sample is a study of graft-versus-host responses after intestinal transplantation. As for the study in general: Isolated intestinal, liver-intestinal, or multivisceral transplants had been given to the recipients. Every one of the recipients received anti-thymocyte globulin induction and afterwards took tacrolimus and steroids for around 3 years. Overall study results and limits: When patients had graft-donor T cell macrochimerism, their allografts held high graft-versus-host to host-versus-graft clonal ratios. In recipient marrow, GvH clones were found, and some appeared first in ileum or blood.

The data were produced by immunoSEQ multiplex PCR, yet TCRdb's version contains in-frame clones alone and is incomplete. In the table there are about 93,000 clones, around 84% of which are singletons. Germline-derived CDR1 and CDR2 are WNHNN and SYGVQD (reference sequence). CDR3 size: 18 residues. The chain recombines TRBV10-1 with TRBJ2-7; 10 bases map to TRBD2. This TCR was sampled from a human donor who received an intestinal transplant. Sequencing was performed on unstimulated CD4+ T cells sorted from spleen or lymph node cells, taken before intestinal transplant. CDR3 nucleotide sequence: TGCGCCAGCAGTGAGTCGGAACTAGCGGGAAAGAAAAGATACGAGCAGTGCTTC. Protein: CASSESELAGKKRYEQCF.